The sequence of this T cell receptor (beta chain) was determined in a study of identical twins. CDR3 length: 13 residues. The germline gives CDR1 SGHRS, CDR2 YFSETQ. The V end lost 2 bases, the J end lost 7 bases, and 9 bases lay between the germline ends. This clonotype was seen at least ten times. Its specificity is unknown. General study findings and limits: Cross-sectional statistical analysis was relied on for the conclusions, without the same donors being followed.

A template switching step contributed a universal primer site, while unique molecular identifiers were present in the cDNA. TCRdb used MiXCR to reprocess the 5' RACE reads, holding one entry per CDR3 protein. The top ten hold 1.5% to 2% of the sample, which has about 700,000 distinct CDR3 sequences, around 6% seen once. The sequenced sample was naive T cells sorted from blood. The sequence was obtained from a young man in good health. This chain joins TRBV5-1 and TRBJ2-2, with D hard to call. CDR3 sequence reads: CASSFSTDGELFF. CDR3 coding DNA: TGCGCCAGCAGCTTTAGTACAGACGGGGAGCTGTTTTTT.